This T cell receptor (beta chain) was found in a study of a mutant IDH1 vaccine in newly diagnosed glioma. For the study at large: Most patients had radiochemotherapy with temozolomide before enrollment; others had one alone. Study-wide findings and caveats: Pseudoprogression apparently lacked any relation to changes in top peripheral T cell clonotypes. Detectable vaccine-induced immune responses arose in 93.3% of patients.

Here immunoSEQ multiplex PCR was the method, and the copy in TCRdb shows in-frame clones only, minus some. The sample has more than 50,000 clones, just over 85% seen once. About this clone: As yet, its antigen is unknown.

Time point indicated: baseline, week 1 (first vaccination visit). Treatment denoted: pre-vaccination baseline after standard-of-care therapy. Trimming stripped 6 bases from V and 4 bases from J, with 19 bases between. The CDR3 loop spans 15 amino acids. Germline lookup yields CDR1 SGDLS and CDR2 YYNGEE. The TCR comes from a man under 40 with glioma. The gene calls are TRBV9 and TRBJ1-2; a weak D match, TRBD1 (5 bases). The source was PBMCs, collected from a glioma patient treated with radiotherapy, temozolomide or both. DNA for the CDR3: TGTGCCAGCAACCCCGGGGGGAATGAGGGCTATGGCTACACCTTC. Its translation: CASNPGGNEGYGYTF.